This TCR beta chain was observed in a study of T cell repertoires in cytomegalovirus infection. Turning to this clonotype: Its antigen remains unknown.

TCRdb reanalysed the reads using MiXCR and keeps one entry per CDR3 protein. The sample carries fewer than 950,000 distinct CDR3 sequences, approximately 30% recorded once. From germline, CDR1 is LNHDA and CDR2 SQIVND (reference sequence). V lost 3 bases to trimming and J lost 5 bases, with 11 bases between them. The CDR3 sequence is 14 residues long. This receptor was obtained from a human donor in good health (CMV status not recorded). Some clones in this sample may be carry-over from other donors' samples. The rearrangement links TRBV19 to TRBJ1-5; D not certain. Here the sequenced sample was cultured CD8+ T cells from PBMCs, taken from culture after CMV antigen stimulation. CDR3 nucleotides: TGTGCCAGTAGTATCCCTAGGGTGGATCAGCCCCAGCATTTT. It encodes CASSIPRVDQPQHF.